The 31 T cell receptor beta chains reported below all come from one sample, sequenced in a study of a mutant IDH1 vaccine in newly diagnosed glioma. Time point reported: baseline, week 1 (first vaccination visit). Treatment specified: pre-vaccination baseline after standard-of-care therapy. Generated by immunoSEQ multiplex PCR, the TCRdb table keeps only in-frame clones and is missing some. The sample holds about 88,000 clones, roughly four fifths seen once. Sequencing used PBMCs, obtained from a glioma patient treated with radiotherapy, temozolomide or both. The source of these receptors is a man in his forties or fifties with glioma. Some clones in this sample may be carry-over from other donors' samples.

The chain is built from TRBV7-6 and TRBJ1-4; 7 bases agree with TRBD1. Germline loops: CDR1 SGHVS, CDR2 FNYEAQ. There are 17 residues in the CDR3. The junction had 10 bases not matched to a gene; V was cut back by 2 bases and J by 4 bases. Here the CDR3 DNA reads TGTGCCAGCAGCTTAAATTCAGCGGGACAGATTAATGAAAAACTGTTTTTT. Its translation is CASSLNSAGQINEKLFF. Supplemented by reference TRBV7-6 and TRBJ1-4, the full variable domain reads GAGVSQSPRYKVTKRGQDVALRCDPISGHVSLYWYRQALGQGPEFLTYFNYEAQQDKSGLPNDRFSAERPEGSISTLTIQRTEQRDSAMYRCASSLNSAGQINEKLFFGSGTQLSVL.

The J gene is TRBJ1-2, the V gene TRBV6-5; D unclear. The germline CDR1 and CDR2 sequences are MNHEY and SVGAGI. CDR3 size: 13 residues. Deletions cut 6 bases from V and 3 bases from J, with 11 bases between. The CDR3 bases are TGTGCCAGCAGCATGGGCCCCGACTATGGCTACACCTTC. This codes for CASSMGPDYGYTF.

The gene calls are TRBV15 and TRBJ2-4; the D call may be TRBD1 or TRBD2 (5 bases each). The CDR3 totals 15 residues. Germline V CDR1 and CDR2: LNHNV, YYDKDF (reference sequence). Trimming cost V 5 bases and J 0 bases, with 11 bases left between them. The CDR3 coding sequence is TGTGCCACCAGCGTCGGGACGGTAGCCAAAAACATTCAGTACTTC. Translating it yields CATSVGTVAKNIQYF.

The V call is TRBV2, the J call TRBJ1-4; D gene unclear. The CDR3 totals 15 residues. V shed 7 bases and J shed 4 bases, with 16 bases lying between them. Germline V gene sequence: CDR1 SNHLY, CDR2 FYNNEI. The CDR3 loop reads CASTLLDGINEKLFF. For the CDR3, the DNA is TGTGCCAGCACCCTCCTTGACGGGATTAATGAAAAACTGTTTTTT.

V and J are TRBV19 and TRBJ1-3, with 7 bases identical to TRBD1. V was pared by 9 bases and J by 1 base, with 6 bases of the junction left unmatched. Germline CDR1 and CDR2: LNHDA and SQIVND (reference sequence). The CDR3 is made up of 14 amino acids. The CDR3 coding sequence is TGTGCCAGCCGACAGGGTTCGTCTGGAAACACCATATATTTT. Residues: CASRQGSSGNTIYF.

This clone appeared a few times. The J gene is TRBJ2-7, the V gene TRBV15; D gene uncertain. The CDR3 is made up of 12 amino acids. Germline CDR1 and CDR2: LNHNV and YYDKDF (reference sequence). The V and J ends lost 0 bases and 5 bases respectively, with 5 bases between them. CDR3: CATSRDFHEQYF. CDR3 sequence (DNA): TGTGCCACCAGCAGAGACTTCCACGAGCAGTACTTC.

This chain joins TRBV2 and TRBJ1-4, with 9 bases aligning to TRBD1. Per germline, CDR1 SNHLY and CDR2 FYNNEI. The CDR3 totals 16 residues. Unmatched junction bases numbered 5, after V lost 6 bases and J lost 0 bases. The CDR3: CASRRDRAATNEKLFF. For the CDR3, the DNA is TGTGCCAGCAGGAGGGACAGGGCGGCAACTAATGAAAAACTGTTTTTT.

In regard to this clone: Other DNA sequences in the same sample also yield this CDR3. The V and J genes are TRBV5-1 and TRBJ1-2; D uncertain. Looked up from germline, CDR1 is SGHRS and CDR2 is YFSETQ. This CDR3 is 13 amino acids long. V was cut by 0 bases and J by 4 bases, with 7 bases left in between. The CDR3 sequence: CASSLDGLYGYTF. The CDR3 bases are TGCGCCAGCAGCTTGGACGGGCTCTATGGCTACACCTTC.

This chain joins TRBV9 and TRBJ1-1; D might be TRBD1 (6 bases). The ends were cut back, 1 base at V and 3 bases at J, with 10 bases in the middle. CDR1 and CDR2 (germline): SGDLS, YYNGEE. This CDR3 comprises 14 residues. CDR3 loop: CASSVTRGDTEAFF. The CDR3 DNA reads TGTGCCAGCAGCGTAACGAGGGGGGACACTGAAGCTTTCTTT.

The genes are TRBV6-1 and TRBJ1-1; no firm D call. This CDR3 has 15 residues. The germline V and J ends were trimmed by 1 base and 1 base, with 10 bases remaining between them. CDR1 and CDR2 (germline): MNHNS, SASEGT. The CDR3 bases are TGTGCCAGCAGTGAAGGGGTACGGTGGAACACTGAAGCTTTCTTT. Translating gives CASSEGVRWNTEAFF.

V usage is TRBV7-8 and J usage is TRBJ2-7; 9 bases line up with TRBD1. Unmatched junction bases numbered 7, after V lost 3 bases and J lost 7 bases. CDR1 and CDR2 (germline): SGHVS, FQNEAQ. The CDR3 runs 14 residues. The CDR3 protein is CASSFWDRATEQYF. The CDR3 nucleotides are TGTGCCAGCAGCTTCTGGGACAGGGCAACGGAGCAGTACTTC.

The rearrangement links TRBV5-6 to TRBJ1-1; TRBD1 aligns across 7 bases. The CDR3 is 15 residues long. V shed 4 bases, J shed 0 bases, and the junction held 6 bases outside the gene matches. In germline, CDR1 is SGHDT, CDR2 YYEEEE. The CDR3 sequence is CASSAVDRVNTEAFF. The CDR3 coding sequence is TGTGCCAGCAGCGCCGTAGACAGGGTGAACACTGAAGCTTTCTTT. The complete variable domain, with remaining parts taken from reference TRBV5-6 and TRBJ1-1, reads DAGVTQSPTHLIKTRGQQVTLRCSPKSGHDTVSWYQQALGQGPQFIFQYYEEEERQRGNFPDRFSGHQFPNYSSELNVNALLLGDSALYLCASSAVDRVNTEAFFGQGTRLTVV.

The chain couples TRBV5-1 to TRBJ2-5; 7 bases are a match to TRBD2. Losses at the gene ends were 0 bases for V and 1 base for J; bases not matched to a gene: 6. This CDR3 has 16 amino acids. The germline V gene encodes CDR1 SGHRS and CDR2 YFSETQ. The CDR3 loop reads CASSLVPGGTQETQYF. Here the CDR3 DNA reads TGCGCCAGCAGCTTGGTACCCGGGGGGACCCAAGAGACCCAGTACTTC.

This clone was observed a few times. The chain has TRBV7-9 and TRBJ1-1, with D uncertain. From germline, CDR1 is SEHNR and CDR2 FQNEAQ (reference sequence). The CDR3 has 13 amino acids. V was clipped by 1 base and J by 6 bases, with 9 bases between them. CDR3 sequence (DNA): TGTGCCAGCAGCTTAGAGCCCCAGGCTGAAGCTTTCTTT. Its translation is CASSLEPQAEAFF.

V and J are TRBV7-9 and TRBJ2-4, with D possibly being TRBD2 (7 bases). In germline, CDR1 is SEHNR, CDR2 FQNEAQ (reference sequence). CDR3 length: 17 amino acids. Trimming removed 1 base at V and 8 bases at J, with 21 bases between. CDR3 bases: TGTGCCAGCAGCTTAGGGGGGGGGCAGGGGCTTGTAGACATTCAGTACTTC. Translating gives CASSLGGGQGLVDIQYF.

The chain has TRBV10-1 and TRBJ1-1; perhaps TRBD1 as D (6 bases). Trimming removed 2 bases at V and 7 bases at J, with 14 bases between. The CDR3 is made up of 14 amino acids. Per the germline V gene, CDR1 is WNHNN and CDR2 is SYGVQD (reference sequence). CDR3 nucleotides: TGCGCCAGCAGTGAGGCGGGGGCCAAGAATGAAGCTTTCTTT. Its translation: CASSEAGAKNEAFF.

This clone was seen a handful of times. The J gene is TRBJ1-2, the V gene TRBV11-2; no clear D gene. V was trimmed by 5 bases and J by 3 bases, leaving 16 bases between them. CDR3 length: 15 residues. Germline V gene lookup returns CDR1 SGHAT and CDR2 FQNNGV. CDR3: CASSHDDGPHYGYTF. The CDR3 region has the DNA TGTGCCAGCAGCCATGACGACGGGCCCCACTATGGCTACACCTTC.

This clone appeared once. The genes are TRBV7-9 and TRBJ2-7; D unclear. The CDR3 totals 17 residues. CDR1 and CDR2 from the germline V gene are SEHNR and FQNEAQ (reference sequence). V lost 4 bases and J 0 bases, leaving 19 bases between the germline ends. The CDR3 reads CASSSTDIGRSSYEQYF. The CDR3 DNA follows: TGTGCCAGCAGCTCCACCGATATCGGGCGGAGCTCCTACGAGCAGTACTTC. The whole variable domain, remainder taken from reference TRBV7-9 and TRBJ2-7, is DTGVSQNPRHKITKRGQNVTFRCDPISEHNRLYWYRQTLGQGPEFLTYFQNEAQLEKSRLLSDRFSAERPKGSFSTLEIQRTEQGDSAMYLCASSSTDIGRSSYEQYFGPGTRLTVT.

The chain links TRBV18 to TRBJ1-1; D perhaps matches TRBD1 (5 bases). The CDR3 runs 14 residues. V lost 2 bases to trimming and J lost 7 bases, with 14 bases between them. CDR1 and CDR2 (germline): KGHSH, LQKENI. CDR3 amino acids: CASSPDKVRGEAFF. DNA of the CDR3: TGTGCCAGCTCACCAGATAAGGTTAGGGGTGAAGCTTTCTTT.

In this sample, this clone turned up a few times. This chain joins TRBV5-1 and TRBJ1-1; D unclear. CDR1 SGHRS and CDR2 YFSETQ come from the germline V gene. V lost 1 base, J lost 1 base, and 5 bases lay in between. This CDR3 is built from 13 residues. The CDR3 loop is CASSLWGNTEAFF. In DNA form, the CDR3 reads TGCGCCAGCAGCTTGTGGGGGAACACTGAAGCTTTCTTT.

The CDR3 bases are TGCGCCAGCAGCCATCTCGGACTAGCGGGCAATGAGCAGTTCTTC. This gives the protein CASSHLGLAGNEQFF. The chain has TRBV4-1 and TRBJ2-1; 11 bases fit TRBD2. Per germline, CDR1 MGHRA and CDR2 YSYEKL. V lost 3 bases, J lost 6 bases, and 4 bases stayed unmatched. This CDR3 contains 15 residues.

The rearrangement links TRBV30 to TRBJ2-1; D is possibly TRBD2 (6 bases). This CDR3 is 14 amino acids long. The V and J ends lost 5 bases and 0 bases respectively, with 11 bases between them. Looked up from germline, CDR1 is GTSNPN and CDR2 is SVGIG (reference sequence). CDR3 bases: TGTGCCTGGGGGGCGGGGACCTCCTACAATGAGCAGTTCTTC. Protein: CAWGAGTSYNEQFF.

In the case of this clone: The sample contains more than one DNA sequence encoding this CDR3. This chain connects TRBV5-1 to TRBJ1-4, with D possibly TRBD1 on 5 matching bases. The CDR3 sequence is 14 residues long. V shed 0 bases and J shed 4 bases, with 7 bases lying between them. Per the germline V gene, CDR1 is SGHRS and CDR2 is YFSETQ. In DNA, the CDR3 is TGCGCCAGCAGCTTGGGTCAGGGTAATGAAAAACTGTTTTTT. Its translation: CASSLGQGNEKLFF.

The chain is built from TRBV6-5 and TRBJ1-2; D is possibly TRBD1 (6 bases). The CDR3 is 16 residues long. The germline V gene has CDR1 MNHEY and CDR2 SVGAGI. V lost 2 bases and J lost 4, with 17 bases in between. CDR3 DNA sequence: TGTGCCAGCAGTTACAAGGGGGGAACCCCTATCTATGGCTACACCTTC. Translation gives CASSYKGGTPIYGYTF.

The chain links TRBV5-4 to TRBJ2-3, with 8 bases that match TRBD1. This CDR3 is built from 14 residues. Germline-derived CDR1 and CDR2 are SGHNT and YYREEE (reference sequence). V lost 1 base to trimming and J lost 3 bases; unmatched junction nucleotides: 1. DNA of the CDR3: TGTGCCAGCAGCTTGCAGGGGGCAACAGATACGCAGTATTTT. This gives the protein CASSLQGATDTQYF.

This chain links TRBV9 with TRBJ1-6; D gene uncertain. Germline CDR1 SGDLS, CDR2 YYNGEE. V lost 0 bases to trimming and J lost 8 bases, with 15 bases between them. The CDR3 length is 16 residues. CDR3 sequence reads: CASSVGPGMVDSPLHF. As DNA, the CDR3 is TGTGCCAGCAGCGTAGGTCCGGGGATGGTGGATTCACCCCTCCACTTT.

Here the CDR3 reads CSAREGNTIYF. Written as DNA, the CDR3 is TGCAGTGCTAGGGAGGGAAACACCATATATTTT. This chain links TRBV20-1 with TRBJ1-3, with D unresolved. V lost 3 bases to trimming and J lost 4 bases, with 4 bases between them. CDR1 and CDR2 (germline): DFQATT, SNEGSKA (reference sequence). The CDR3 totals 11 residues.

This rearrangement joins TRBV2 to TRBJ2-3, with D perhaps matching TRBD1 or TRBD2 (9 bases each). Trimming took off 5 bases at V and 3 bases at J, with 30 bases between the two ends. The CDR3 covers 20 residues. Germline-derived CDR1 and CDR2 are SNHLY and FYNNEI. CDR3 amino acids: CASSRGTGGLAGGRTDTQYF. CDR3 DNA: TGTGCCAGCAGTCGGGGAACAGGGGGCTTGGCGGGGGGGCGTACAGATACGCAGTATTTT.

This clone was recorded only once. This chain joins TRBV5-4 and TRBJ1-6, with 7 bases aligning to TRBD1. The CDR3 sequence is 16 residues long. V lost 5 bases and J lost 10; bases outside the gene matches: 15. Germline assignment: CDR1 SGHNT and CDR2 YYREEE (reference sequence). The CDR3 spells CASSRTGSRGGSPLHF. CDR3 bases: TGTGCCAGCAGTCGGACAGGATCTCGGGGTGGGTCACCCCTCCACTTT.

Written as DNA, the CDR3 is TGCGCCAGCAGCCAAGAAGGCCTTCTGGGAGCTTTCTTT. This gives the protein CASSQEGLLGAFF. This chain connects TRBV4-1 to TRBJ1-1; D gene ambiguous. V lost 0 bases to trimming and J lost 10 bases, with 12 bases between them. CDR3 length: 13 amino acids. The germline V gene has CDR1 MGHRA and CDR2 YSYEKL.

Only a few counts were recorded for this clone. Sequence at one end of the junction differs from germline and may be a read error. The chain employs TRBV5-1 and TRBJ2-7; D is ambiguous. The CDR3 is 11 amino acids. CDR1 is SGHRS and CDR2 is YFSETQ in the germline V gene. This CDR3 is CASSLGPVLHF. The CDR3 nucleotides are TGCGCCAGCAGCTTGGGGCCAGTGCTCCACTTC.